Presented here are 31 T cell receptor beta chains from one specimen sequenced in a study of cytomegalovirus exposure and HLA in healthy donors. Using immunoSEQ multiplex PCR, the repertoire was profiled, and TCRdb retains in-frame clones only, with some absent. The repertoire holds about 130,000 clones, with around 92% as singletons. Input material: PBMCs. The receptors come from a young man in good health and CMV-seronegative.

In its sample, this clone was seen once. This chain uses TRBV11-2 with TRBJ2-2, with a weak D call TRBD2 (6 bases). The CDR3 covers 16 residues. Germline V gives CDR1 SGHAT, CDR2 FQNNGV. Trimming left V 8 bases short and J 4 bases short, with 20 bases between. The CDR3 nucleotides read TGTGCCAGCGGGGGAGGTTTGGAGGCGAGCACCGGGGAGCTGTTTTTT. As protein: CASGGGLEASTGELFF.

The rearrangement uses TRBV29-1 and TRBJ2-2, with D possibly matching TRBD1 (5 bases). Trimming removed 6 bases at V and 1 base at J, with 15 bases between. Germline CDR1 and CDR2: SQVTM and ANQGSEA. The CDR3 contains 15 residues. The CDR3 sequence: CSVDLLDRNTGELFF. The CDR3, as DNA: TGCAGCGTGGACCTTCTCGACAGGAACACCGGGGAGCTGTTTTTT.

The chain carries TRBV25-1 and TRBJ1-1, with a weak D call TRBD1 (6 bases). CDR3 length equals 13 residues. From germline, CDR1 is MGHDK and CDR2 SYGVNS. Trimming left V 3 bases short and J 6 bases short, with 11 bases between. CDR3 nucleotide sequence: TGTGCCAGCAGTGATACAGGGTTTGCTGAAGCTTTCTTT. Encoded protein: CASSDTGFAEAFF.

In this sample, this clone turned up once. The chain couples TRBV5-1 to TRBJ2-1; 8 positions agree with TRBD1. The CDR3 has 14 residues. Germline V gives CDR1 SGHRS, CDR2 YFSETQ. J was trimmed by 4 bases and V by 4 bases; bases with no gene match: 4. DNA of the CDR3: TGCGCCAGCAGCCAGGACAGGGTGTACAATGAGCAGTTCTTC. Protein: CASSQDRVYNEQFF.

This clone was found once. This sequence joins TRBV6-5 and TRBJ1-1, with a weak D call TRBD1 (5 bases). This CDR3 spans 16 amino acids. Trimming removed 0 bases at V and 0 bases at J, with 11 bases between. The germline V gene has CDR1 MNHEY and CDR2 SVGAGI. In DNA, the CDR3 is TGTGCCAGCAGTTACTCCAGGGAAATGATGAACACTGAAGCTTTCTTT. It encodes CASSYSREMMNTEAFF.

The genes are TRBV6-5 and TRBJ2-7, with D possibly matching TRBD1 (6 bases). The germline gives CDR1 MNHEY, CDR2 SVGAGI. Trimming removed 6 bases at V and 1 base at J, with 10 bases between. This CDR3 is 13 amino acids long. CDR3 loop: CASRSDSSYEQYF. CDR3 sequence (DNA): TGTGCCAGCAGGTCGGACAGTTCCTACGAGCAGTACTTC.

CDR3 sequence: CASSRSGTMNTEAFF. The CDR3 DNA is TGCGCCAGCAGCCGCTCCGGGACAATGAACACTGAAGCTTTCTTT. The J gene is TRBJ1-1, the V gene TRBV4-1; possibly TRBD1 for D (6 bases). This CDR3 has 15 amino acids. In germline, CDR1 is MGHRA, CDR2 YSYEKL. The V end lost 4 bases, the J end lost 0 bases, and 12 bases lay between the germline ends.

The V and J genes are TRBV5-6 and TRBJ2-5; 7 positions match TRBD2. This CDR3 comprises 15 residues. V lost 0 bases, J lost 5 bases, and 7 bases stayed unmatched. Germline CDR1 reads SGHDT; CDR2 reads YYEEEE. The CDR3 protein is CASSLALGGGETQYF. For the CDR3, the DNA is TGTGCCAGCAGCTTGGCGCTGGGGGGAGGGGAGACCCAGTACTTC.

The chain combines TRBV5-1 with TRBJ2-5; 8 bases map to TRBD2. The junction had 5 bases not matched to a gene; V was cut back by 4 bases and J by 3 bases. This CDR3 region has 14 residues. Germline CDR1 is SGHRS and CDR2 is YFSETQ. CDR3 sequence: CASSPPGLEETQYF. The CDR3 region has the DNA TGCGCCAGCAGCCCCCCGGGACTAGAAGAGACCCAGTACTTC.

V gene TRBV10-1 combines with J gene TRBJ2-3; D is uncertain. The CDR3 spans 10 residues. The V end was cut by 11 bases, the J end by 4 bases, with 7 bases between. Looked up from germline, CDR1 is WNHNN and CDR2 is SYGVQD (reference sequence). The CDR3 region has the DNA TGCGCCCGGAGTTCAGATACGCAGTATTTT. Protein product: CARSSDTQYF.

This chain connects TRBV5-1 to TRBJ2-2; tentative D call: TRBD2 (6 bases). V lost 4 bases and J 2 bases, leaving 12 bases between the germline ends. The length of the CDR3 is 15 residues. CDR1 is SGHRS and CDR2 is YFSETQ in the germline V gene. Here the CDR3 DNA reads TGCGCCAGCAGCCTGGGAGGTTTTAACACCGGGGAGCTGTTTTTT. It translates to CASSLGGFNTGELFF. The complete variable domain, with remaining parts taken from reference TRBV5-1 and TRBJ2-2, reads KAGVTQTPRYLIKTRGQQVTLSCSPISGHRSVSWYQQTPGQGLQFLFEYFSETQRNKGNFPGRFSGRQFSNSRSEMNVSTLELGDSALYLCASSLGGFNTGELFFGEGSRLTVL.

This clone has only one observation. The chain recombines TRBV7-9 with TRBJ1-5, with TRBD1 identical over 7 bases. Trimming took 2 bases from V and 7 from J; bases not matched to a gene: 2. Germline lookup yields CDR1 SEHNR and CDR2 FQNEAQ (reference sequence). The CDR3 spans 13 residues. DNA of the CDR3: TGTGCCAGCAGCTTACAGGGGGGACAGCCCCAGCATTTT. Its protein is CASSLQGGQPQHF. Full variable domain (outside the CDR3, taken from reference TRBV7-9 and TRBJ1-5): DTGVSQNPRHKITKRGQNVTFRCDPISEHNRLYWYRQTLGQGPEFLTYFQNEAQLEKSRLLSDRFSAERPKGSFSTLEIQRTEQGDSAMYLCASSLQGGQPQHFGDGTRLSIL.

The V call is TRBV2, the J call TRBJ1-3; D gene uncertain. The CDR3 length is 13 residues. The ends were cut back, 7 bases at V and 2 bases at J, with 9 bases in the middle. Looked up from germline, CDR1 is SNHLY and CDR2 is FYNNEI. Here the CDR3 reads CASTGPPGNTIYF. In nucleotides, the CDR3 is TGTGCCAGCACGGGTCCCCCTGGAAACACCATATATTTT.

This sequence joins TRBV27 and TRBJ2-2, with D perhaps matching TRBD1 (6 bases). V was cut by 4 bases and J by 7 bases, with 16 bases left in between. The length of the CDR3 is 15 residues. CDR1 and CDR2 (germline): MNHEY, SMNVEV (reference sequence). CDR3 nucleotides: TGTGCCAGCAGTTCCTGGACACAGGGTGGCGGGGAGCTGTTTTTT. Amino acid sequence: CASSSWTQGGGELFF.

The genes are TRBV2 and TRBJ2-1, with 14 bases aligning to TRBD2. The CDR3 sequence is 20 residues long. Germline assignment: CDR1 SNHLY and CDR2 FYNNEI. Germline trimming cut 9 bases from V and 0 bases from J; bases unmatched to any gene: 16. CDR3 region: CASLDTGTSGGKSSYNEQFF. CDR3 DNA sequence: TGTGCCAGTTTGGACACCGGGACTAGCGGGGGCAAGAGCTCCTACAATGAGCAGTTCTTC.

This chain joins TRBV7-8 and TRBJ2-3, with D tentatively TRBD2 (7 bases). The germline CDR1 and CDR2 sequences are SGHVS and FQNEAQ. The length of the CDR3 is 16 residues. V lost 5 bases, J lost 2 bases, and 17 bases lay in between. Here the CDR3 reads CASSPRGGAHTDTQYF. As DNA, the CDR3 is TGTGCCAGCAGCCCTAGAGGGGGGGCCCACACAGATACGCAGTATTTT.

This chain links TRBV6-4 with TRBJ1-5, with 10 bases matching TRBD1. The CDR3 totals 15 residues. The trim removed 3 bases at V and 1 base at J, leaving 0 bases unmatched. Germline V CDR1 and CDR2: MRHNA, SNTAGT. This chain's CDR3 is CASSETGGSNQPQHF. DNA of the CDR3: TGTGCCAGCAGTGAGACAGGGGGCAGCAATCAGCCCCAGCATTTT.

CDR3 protein: CASSYSDSNSPLHF. The CDR3, as DNA: TGTGCCAGCAGTTACTCGGACAGCAATTCACCCCTCCACTTT. V gene TRBV6-5 combines with J gene TRBJ1-6; D might be TRBD1 (6 bases). Trimming left V 0 bases short and J 7 bases short, with 7 bases between. Germline CDR1 reads MNHEY; CDR2 reads SVGAGI. The CDR3 length is 14 residues.

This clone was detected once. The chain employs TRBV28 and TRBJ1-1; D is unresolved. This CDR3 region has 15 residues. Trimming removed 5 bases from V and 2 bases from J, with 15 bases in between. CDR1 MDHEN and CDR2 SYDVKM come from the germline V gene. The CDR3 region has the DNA TGTGCCAGCAGTCCCACCACGGTACGAAACACTGAAGCTTTCTTT. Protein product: CASSPTTVRNTEAFF.

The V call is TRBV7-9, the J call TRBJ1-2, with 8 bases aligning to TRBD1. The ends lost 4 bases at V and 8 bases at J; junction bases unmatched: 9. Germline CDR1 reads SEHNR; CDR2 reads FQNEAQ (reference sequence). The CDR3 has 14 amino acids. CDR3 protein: CASSSPGQGDGYTF. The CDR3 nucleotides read TGTGCCAGCAGCTCGCCCGGACAGGGCGACGGCTACACCTTC.

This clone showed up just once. The CDR3 sequence: CASSLLVGGNTEAFF. In nucleotides, the CDR3 is TGTGCCAGCAGCTTACTAGTGGGGGGGAACACTGAAGCTTTCTTT. The rearrangement links TRBV7-2 to TRBJ1-1; possible D gene TRBD1, 5 bases. Germline V gene sequence: CDR1 SGHTA, CDR2 FQGNSA. The CDR3 extends over 15 amino acids. Trimming left V 2 bases short and J 1 base short, with 11 bases between.

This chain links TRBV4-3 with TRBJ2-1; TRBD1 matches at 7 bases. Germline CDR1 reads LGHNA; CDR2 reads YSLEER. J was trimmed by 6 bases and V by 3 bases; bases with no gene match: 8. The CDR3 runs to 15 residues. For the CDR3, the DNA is TGCGCCAGCAGCCACATTCACAGGGGTTTCAATGAGCAGTTCTTC. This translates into CASSHIHRGFNEQFF.

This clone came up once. The CDR3 nucleotides read TGCGCCAGCAGCCAAATTACAGGGGCGGATGAGCAGTTCTTC. Amino acid sequence: CASSQITGADEQFF. The chain recombines TRBV4-1 with TRBJ2-1; 7 bases fit TRBD1. V lost 2 bases to trimming and J lost 8 bases; unmatched junction nucleotides: 6. CDR1 and CDR2 (germline): MGHRA, YSYEKL. The CDR3 has 14 residues.

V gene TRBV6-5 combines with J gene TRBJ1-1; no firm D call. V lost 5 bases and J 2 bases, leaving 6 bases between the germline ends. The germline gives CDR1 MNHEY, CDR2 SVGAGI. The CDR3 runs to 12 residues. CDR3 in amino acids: CASSPGNTEAFF. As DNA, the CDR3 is TGTGCCAGCAGTCCCGGTAACACTGAAGCTTTCTTT.

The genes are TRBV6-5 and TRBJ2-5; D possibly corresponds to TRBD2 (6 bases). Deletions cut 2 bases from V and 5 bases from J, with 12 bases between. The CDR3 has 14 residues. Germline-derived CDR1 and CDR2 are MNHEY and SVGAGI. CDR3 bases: TGTGCCAGCAGTTACGGTGGCGCGGGGGAGACCCAGTACTTC. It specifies CASSYGGAGETQYF.

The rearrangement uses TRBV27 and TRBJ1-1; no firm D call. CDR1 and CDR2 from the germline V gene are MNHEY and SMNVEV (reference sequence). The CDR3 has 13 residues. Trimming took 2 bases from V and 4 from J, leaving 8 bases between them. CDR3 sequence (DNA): TGTGCCAGCAGTTTAGGAGGGTCCACTGAAGCTTTCTTT. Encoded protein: CASSLGGSTEAFF.

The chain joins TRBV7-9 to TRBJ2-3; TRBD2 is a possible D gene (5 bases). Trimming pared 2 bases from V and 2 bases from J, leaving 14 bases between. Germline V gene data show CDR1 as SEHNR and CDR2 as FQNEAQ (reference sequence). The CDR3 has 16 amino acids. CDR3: CASSLLEGANTDTQYF. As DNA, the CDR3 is TGTGCCAGCAGCTTACTCGAGGGAGCAAACACAGATACGCAGTATTTT.

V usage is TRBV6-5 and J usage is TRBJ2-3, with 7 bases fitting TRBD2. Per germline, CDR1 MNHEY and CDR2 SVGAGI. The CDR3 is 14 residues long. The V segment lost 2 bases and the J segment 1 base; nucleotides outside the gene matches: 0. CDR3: CASSYAGGTDTQYF. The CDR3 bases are TGTGCCAGCAGTTACGCGGGGGGCACAGATACGCAGTATTTT.

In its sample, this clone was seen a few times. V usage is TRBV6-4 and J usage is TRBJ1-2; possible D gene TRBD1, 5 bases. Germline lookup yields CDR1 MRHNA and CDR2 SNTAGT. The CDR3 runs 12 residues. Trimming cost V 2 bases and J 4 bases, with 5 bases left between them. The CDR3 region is CASSDRGYGYTF. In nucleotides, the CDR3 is TGTGCCAGCAGTGACAGGGGCTATGGCTACACCTTC.

The CDR3, as DNA: TGTGCCAGCAGTGACAGGGGGAACAATTCACCCCTCCACTTT. Protein: CASSDRGNNSPLHF. This rearrangement joins TRBV6-5 to TRBJ1-6; 9 bases are shared with TRBD1. V dropped 5 bases and J dropped 7; count of bases not matched to a gene: 3. This CDR3 comprises 14 residues. CDR1 is MNHEY, CDR2 SVGAGI, per germline.

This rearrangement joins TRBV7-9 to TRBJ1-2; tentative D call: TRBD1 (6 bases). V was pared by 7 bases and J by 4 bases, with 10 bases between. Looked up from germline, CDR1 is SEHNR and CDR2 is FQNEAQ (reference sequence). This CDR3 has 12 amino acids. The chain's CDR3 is CASIPGVYGYTF. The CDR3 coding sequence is TGTGCCAGCATCCCAGGGGTCTATGGCTACACCTTC.